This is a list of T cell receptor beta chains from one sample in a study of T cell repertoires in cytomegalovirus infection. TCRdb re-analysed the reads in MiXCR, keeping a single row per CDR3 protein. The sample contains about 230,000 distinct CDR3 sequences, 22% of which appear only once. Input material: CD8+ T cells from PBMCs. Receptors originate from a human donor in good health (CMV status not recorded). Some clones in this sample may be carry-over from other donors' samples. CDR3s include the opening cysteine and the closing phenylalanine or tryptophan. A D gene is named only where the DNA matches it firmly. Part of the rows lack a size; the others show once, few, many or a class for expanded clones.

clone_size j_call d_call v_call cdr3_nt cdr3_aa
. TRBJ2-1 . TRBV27 TGTGCCAGCTCGCAAGGGGGGTTCGCCTCCTACAATGAGCAGTTCTTC CASSQGGFASYNEQFF
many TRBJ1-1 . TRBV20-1 TGCAGTGCTAGAGATGGGTGGGAGGTAAGGCGGAGAACTGAAGCTTTCTTT CSARDGWEVRRRTEAFF
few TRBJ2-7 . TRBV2 TGTGCCAGCATAGCTACCAACTACGAGCAGTACTTC CASIATNYEQYF
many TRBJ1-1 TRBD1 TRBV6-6 TGTGCCAGCACTTTCCGGGACAGTGAAGCTTTCTTT CASTFRDSEAFF
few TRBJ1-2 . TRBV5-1 TGCGCCAGCAGCTTGGCCAGCTACGGGATTAACTATGGCTACACCTTC CASSLASYGINYGYTF
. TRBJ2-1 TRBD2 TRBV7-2 TGTGCCAGCAGCTCCCGGGTAGCGGGGTACAATGAGCAGTTCTTC CASSSRVAGYNEQFF
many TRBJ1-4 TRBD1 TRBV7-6 TGTGCCAGCAGCTCACTGACAGGGGCCTACCAGAATGAAAAACTGTTTTTT CASSSLTGAYQNEKLFF
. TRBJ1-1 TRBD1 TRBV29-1 TGCAGCGTTACAGGGGGCGAGAACACTGAAGCTTTCTTT CSVTGGENTEAFF
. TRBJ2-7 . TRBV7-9 TGTGCCAGCAGCTCGTCAGGGGCGGCCGAGCAGTACTTC CASSSSGAAEQYF
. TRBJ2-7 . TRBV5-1 TGCGCCAGCAGGGACGAACTTTACGAGCAGTACTTC CASRDELYEQYF
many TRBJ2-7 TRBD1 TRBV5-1 TGCGCCAGCAGCTTAACTCCGGGACAGATCTACGAGCAGTACTTC CASSLTPGQIYEQYF
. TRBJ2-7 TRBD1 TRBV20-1 TGCAGTGCTAGAGAAGACAGGGCGGTCTACGAGCAGTACTTC CSAREDRAVYEQYF
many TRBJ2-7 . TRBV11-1 TGTGCCAGCAGCTTAGGAGGGGAGCGTTACGAGCAGTACTTC CASSLGGERYEQYF
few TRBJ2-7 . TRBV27 TGTGCCAGCAGTTACCGGGGTTCCTACGAGCAGTACTTC CASSYRGSYEQYF
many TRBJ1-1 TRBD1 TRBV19 TGTGCCAGTAGTATAGGTTTCTGGGACAGCGAATACACTGAAGCTTTCTTT CASSIGFWDSEYTEAFF
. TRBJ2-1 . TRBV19 TGTGCCAGTAGCGGGATCGCCCCCTACAATGAGCAGTTCTTC CASSGIAPYNEQFF
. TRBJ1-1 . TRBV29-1 TGCAGCGTTGGACAGTTCATGAACACTGAAGCTTTCTTT CSVGQFMNTEAFF
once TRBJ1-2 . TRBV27 TGTGCCAGCAGCAAGGATGCCTATGGCTACACCTTC CASSKDAYGYTF
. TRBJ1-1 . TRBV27 TGTGCCAGCAGTTTAGCCTGGGCGAACACTGAAGCTTTCTTT CASSLAWANTEAFF
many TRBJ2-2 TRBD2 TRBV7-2 TGTGCCAGCAGCCAGGGACTAGCCGCGAACACCGGGGAGCTGTTTTTT CASSQGLAANTGELFF
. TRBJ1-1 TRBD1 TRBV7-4 TGTGCTAGCAGCTTAGGGGGCGGACCCTGGGCGGCTTTCTTT CASSLGGGPWAAFF
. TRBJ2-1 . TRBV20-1 TGCAGTGCTATAGCCAGCCCCCAACAGTTCTTC CSAIASPQQFF
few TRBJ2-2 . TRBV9 TGTGCCAGCAGCGAGGGGACCGGGGAGCTGTTTTTT CASSEGTGELFF
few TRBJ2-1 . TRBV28 TGTGCCACCACCGGGGACCCGAGCTCCTACAATGAGCAGTTCTTC CATTGDPSSYNEQFF
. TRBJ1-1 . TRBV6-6 TGTGCCAGCAGTTCCATCAGTGAAGCTTTCTTT CASSSISEAFF
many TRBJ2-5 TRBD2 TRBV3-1 TGTGCCAGCAGCCATGGACCGGGACTAGCGGGGAAAGAGACCCAGTACTTC CASSHGPGLAGKETQYF
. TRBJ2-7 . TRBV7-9 TGTGCCAGCAGCTTAGGTTTCCGCTACGAGCAGTACTTC CASSLGFRYEQYF
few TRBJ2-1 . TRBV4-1 TGCGCCAGCAGCCAAGCCGCGGATGAGCAGTTCTTC CASSQAADEQFF
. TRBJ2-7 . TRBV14 TGTGCCAGCAGCCACCTAGCGAGCTACGAGCAGTACTTC CASSHLASYEQYF
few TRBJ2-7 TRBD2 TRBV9 TGTGCCAGCAGCGTAGAGGTGGGGGGGTACGAGCAGTACTTC CASSVEVGGYEQYF
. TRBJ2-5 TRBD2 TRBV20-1 TGCAGTGCTGCGTCTACTAGCGAATACCAAGAGACCCAGTACTTC CSAASTSEYQETQYF
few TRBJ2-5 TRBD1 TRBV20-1 TGCAGTGCTAGAGATGCCGGGACAGGGGGCTGGGAGACCCAGTACTTC CSARDAGTGGWETQYF
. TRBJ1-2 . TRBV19 TGTGCCAGTAATTACGGGTTTGGTTATGGCTACACCTTC CASNYGFGYGYTF
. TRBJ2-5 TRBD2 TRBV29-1 TGCAGCGTTGAAGGCCCCCCTAGCGGCCACGTTCAAGAGACCCAGTACTTC CSVEGPPSGHVQETQYF
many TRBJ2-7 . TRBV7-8 TGTGCCAGCAGCTCAACACAAACGGGGGAGCAGTACTTC CASSSTQTGEQYF
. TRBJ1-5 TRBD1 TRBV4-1 TGCGCCAGCAGCCAAGATGGACAGGGGTACAATCAGCCCCAGCATTTT CASSQDGQGYNQPQHF
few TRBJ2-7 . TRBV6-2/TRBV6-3 TGTGCCAGCAGCCGGGCCGGGTCCTACGAGCAGTACTTC CASSRAGSYEQYF
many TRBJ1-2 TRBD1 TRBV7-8 TGTGCCAGCAGCTTAGGGCCCACAGGGGGCAGCTATGGCTACACCTTC CASSLGPTGGSYGYTF
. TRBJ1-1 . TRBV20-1 TGCAGTGCTAGAAGTGTTCGGGTCACTGAAGCTTTCTTT CSARSVRVTEAFF
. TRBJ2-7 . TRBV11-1 TGTGCCAGCAGCTTTTTTGGTAAGGGTAACGAGCAGTACTTC CASSFFGKGNEQYF
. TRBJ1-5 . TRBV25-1 TGTGCCAGCAGTGAAGGGCAGGGCCAGCCCCAGCATTTT CASSEGQGQPQHF
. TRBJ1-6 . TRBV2 TGTGCCAGCAGTAAAACCGGGTCCTCCTATAATTCACCCCTCCACTTT CASSKTGSSYNSPLHF
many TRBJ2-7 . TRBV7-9 TGTGCCAGCAGCCCGACAGGCTACGAGCAGTACTTC CASSPTGYEQYF